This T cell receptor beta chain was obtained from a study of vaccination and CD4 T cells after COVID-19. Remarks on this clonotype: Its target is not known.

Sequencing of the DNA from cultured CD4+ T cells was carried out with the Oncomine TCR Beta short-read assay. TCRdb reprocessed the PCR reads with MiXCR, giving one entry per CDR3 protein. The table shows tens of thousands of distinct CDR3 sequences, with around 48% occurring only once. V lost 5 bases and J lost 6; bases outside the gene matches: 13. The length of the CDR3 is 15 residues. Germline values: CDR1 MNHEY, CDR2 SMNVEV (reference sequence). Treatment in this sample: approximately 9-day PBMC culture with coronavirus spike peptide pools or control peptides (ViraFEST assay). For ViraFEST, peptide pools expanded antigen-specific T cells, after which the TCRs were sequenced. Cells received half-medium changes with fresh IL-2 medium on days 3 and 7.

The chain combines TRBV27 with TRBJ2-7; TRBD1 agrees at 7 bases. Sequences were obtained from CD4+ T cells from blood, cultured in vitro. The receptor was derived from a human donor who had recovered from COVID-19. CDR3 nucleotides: TGTGCCAGCAGTCCACCCCCGACAGGGTTGGGCGAGCAGTACTTC. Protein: CASSPPPTGLGEQYF.